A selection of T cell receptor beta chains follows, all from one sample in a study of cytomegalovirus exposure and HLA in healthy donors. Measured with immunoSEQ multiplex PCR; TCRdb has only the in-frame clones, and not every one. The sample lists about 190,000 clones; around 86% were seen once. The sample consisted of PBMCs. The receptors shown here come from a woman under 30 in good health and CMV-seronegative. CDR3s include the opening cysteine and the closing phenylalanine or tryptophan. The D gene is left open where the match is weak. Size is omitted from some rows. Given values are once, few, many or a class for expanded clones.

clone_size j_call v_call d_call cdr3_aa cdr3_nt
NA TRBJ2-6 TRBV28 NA CASSPGDSGANVLTF TGTGCCAGCAGCCCAGGGGACTCTGGGGCCAACGTCCTGACTTTC
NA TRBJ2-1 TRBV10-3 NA CAITSTENNEQFF TGTGCCATCACCTCGACAGAAAACAATGAGCAGTTCTTC
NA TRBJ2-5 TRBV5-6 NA CASSLVAAETQYF TGTGCCAGCAGCTTGGTAGCAGCAGAGACCCAGTACTTC
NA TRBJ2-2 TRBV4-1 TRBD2 CASSQVYSGGPAGELFF TGCGCCAGCAGCCAAGTATACTCGGGAGGGCCTGCCGGGGAGCTGTTTTTT
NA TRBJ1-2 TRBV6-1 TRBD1 CASTQWDRSGYTF TGTGCCAGCACACAGTGGGACAGGTCTGGCTACACCTTC
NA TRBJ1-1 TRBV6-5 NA CASRTGTTNTEAFF TGTGCCAGCAGAACCGGGACAACGAACACTGAAGCTTTCTTT
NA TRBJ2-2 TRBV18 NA CASSTGEGGELFF TGTGCCAGCTCGACGGGAGAGGGCGGGGAGCTGTTTTTT
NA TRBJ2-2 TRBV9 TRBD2 CASSAGGLAANTGELFF TGTGCCAGCAGCGCCGGAGGACTAGCGGCGAACACCGGGGAGCTGTTTTTT
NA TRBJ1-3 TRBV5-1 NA CASSLGQVSGNTIYF TGCGCCAGCAGCTTGGGTCAGGTCTCTGGAAACACCATATATTTT
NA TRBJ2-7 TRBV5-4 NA CASGSRADEQYF TGTGCCAGCGGGAGTAGGGCCGACGAGCAGTACTTC
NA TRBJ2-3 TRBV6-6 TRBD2 CASRGLAGGNTQYF TGTGCCAGCAGGGGACTAGCGGGAGGAAATACGCAGTATTTT
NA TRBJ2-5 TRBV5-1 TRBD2 CASSPGRGLQETQYF TGCGCCAGCAGCCCCGGGAGGGGCCTCCAAGAGACCCAGTACTTC
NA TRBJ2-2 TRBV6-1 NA CASSWTRTGELFF TGTGCCAGCAGTTGGACACGCACCGGGGAGCTGTTTTTT
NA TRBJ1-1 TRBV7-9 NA CASSLVSGMNTEAFF TGTGCCAGCAGCTTAGTCTCAGGGATGAACACTGAAGCTTTCTTT
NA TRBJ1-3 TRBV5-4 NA CASSQDWSSGNTIYF TGTGCCAGCAGCCAAGACTGGAGCTCTGGAAACACCATATATTTT
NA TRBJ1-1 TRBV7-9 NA CASSLVRGEGTEAFF TGTGCCAGCAGCTTAGTTCGGGGGGAAGGCACTGAAGCTTTCTTT
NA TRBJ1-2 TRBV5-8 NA CASSLNGYGYTF TGTGCCAGCAGCTTGAACGGGTATGGCTACACCTTC
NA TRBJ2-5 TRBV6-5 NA CASSPAVGQGETQYF TGTGCCAGCTCCCCCGCGGTGGGGCAGGGAGAGACCCAGTACTTC
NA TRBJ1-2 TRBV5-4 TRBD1 CASSLVGQGSTGYTF TGTGCCAGCAGCTTGGTAGGACAGGGGTCGACTGGCTACACCTTC
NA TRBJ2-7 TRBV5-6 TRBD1 CASSPVGTGGENEQYF TGTGCCAGCAGCCCCGTCGGAACAGGGGGCGAAAACGAGCAGTACTTC
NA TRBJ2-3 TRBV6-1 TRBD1 CASSDRGFTDTQYF TGTGCCAGCAGCGACAGGGGCTTCACAGATACGCAGTATTTT
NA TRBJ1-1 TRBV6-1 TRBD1 CASSVDRDTEAFF TGTGCCAGCAGTGTGGACAGGGACACTGAAGCTTTCTTT
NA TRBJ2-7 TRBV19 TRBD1 CASRKGASTYEQYF TGTGCCAGTAGAAAGGGGGCTTCCACCTACGAGCAGTACTTC
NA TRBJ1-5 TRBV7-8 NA CASSLVGGTPQHF TGTGCCAGCAGCTTAGTAGGCGGTACGCCCCAGCATTTT
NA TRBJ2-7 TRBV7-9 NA CSSSLVGQMNYEQYF TGTTCCAGCAGCTTAGTTGGGCAGATGAATTACGAGCAGTACTTC
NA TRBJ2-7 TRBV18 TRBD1 CASSRTPSGTGGEQYF TGTGCCAGCTCACGGACCCCCTCCGGGACAGGGGGCGAGCAGTACTTC
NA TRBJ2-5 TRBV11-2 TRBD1 CASSSRQGSWETQYF TGTGCCAGCAGCTCTCGACAGGGATCTTGGGAGACCCAGTACTTC
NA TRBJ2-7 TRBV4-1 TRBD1 CASSQVGQGYERYF TGCGCCAGCAGCCAAGTGGGACAGGGCTACGAGCGGTACTTC
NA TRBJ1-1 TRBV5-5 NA CASGAAVSGTEAFF TGTGCCAGCGGAGCTGCAGTAAGTGGAACTGAAGCTTTCTTT
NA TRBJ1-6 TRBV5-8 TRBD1 CASSPQGAPPTLHF TGTGCCAGCAGCCCACAGGGGGCGCCCCCCACCCTCCACTTT
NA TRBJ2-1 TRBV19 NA CASSIEAGVYVEQFF TGTGCCAGTAGTATAGAGGCAGGGGTGTATGTGGAGCAGTTCTTC
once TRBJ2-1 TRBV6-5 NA CASSSRGTNEQFF TGTGCCAGCAGTTCCCGGGGGACCAATGAGCAGTTCTTC
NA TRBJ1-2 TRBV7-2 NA CASSLGSIGRRDGYTF TGTGCCAGCAGCTTAGGTTCTATTGGGCGTCGCGATGGCTACACCTTC
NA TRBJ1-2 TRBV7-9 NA CASSPGRAGGVYGYTF TGTGCCAGCAGCCCCGGGCGGGCAGGCGGGGTCTATGGCTACACCTTC
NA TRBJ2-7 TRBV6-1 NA CASSDDRPEQYF TGTGCCAGCAGTGACGACAGACCCGAGCAGTACTTC
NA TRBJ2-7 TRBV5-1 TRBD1 CASSLGAGGSYEQYF TGCGCCAGCAGCCTAGGGGCAGGGGGCTCCTACGAGCAGTACTTC
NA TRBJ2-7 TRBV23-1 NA CASSWSGANYEQYF TGCGCCAGCAGCTGGAGTGGGGCCAATTACGAGCAGTACTTC
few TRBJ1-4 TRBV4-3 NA CASSQDRRATNEKLFF TGCGCCAGCAGCCAAGATCGACGGGCAACTAATGAAAAACTGTTTTTT
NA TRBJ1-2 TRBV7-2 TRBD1 CASSHGQGPYYGYTF TGTGCCAGCAGCCATGGACAGGGGCCCTACTATGGCTACACCTTC
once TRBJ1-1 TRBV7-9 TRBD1 CASSRGQGAWTEAFF TGTGCCAGCAGCCGAGGACAGGGGGCTTGGACTGAAGCTTTCTTT
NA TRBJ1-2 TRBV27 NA CASSSTDNYGYTF TGTGCCAGCAGTTCGACAGATAACTATGGCTACACCTTC
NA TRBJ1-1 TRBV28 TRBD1 CASSDRQGEDTEAFF TGTGCCAGCAGCGACCGACAGGGAGAGGACACTGAAGCTTTCTTT
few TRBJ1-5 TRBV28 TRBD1 CASSLTGQGIQPQHF TGTGCCAGCAGTTTAACGGGACAGGGGATTCAGCCCCAGCATTTT
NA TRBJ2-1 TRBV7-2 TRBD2 CASSPQTQLAGGEQFF TGTGCCAGCAGCCCGCAAACCCAACTAGCGGGAGGTGAGCAGTTCTTC
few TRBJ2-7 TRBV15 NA CATSRDRESTGEQYF TGTGCCACCAGCAGAGATCGGGAATCCACCGGCGAGCAGTACTTC
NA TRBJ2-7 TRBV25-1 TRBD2 CASSLGGNPYEQYF TGTGCCAGCAGCTTGGGGGGGAACCCCTACGAGCAGTACTTC
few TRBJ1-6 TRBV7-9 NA CASSSQPNRAHNSPLHF TGTGCCAGCAGCTCCCAACCTAACAGGGCCCATAATTCACCCCTCCACTTT
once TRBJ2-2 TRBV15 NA CATSSHSNTGELFF TGTGCCACCAGCTCTCACTCGAACACCGGGGAGCTGTTTTTT